The clone carrying this T cell receptor beta chain occurred many times. What it binds is unknown. TCRdb ran MiXCR on the 5' RACE reads and lists one entry per CDR3 protein. The sample holds approximately 32,000 distinct CDR3 sequences; 3.5% to 5% are singletons and the top ten take about 5.4%. CDR3 length: 15 residues. Germline V gene data show CDR1 as LGHDT and CDR2 as YNNKEL (reference sequence). V lost 5 bases and J 9 bases, leaving 20 bases between the germline ends. This specimen belongs to a study of early T cells in non-severe SARS-CoV-2 infection. Study observations and caveats: Anti-spike CD8 specificities were favored by VDJdb matching, whose results missed private and CD4 specificities.

This rearrangement joins TRBV3-1 to TRBJ2-1, with D uncertain. Sequenced material: whole blood. This receptor was taken from an adult who was a healthcare worker with PCR-confirmed SARS-CoV-2 infection or an uninfected control (not recorded which). The CDR3 region has the DNA TGTGCCAGCAGCGAGTATCAGCCTTTCCCCTCTGAGCAGTTCTTC. Protein: CASSEYQPFPSEQFF.